This section outlines one TCR beta chain sequence together with its context. Its antigen remains unidentified. This sample was taken from a study of post-analysis software for immune sequencing data. Study-level background: Progressive-relapsing, secondary progressive and relapsing-remitting multiple sclerosis were among the disease courses included. Overall study findings and caveats: The normalized Chao1 diversity of multiple sclerosis patients was significantly lower than that of controls. Five TRBV segments, including TRBV5-6, TRBV5-1 and TRBV20-1, were more frequent in patients than controls.

Germline V gene lookup returns CDR1 SNHLY and CDR2 FYNNEI. Losses at the gene ends were 6 bases for V and 6 bases for J; bases not matched to a gene: 11. This CDR3 spans 15 amino acids. Unique molecular identifiers featured in each of the TCR beta cDNA libraries. TCRdb itself ran the PCR reads through MiXCR, one entry per CDR3 protein. The repertoire includes almost 700,000 distinct CDR3 sequences, approximately 60% of them detected once, and 11% sits in the top ten. The clonotype comes from a girl aged 2-10 years with multiple sclerosis. The specimen was blood. This chain joins TRBV2 and TRBJ1-2; 9 bases map to TRBD1. CDR3 nucleotides: TGTGCCAGCAGCACCGCCCCACAGGGGGCAAATGGCTACACCTTC. This codes for CASSTAPQGANGYTF.